The 3 T cell receptor beta chains reported below all come from one sample, sequenced in a study of T cells after yellow fever vaccination. A single record per CDR3 protein comes from TCRdb applying MiXCR to the 5' RACE reads. Of fewer than 450,000 distinct CDR3 sequences listed, under 14% were seen once; the top ten hold roughly 18%. The sequencing here drew on PBMCs, taken on the day of the first yellow fever vaccination. These receptors all come from a man in his late teens or twenties who received the YFV17D yellow fever vaccine.

There are many counts of this clonotype. The rearrangement uses TRBV5-6 and TRBJ1-1, with a possible D match to TRBD1 (5 bases). The CDR3 has 11 amino acids. Germline V gene sequence: CDR1 SGHDT, CDR2 YYEEEE. V was shortened by 3 bases and J by 10 bases, with 10 bases between the two germline ends. CDR3 residues: CASSWEGRAFF. CDR3 coding DNA: TGTGCCAGCAGCTGGGAGGGACGAGCTTTCTTT.

CDR3 protein: CASRRAGRSYGYTF. As DNA, the CDR3 is TGTGCCAGCAGGCGCGCAGGACGGAGCTATGGCTACACCTTC. The chain carries TRBV12-3 or TRBV12-4 and TRBJ1-2; D gene ambiguous. The CDR3 is 14 amino acids. Trimming left V 6 bases short and J 4 bases short, with 15 bases between.

The gene calls are TRBV9 and TRBJ2-3, with TRBD2 matching over 12 bases. CDR1 is SGDLS, CDR2 YYNGEE, per germline. This CDR3 spans 18 amino acids. V shed 4 bases and J 2 bases; nucleotides not matched to a gene: 11. CDR3 loop: CASSSSRLAGAVTDTQYF. In nucleotides, the CDR3 is TGTGCCAGCAGCTCCAGCCGACTAGCGGGGGCAGTCACAGATACGCAGTATTTT.